The sequence of this TCR beta chain was determined in a study of T cells in Graves' hyperthyroidism and ophthalmopathy. Study results and caveats: Most clonotypes expanded in the thyroid (above 0.001) were also present in blood.

Amplification targeted TCR beta CDR3 regions from RNA transcripts. Researchers ran a first-round RT-PCR on the TCR CDR3 using the HTBI primer set. TCRdb re-called the multiplex PCR reads through MiXCR, storing one row per CDR3 protein. The sample records around 99,000 distinct CDR3 sequences, approximately 15% being singletons. This clonotype was detected many times. Its antigen is undetermined. Germline CDR1 LGHDT, CDR2 YNNKEL (reference sequence). Trimming stripped 4 bases from V and 1 base from J, with 13 bases between. The CDR3 length is 15 residues. Graves' hyperthyroidism is called stable when ophthalmopathy does not progress within 18 months.

The chain recombines TRBV3-1 with TRBJ2-5, with D possibly matching TRBD1 (6 bases). This sequence originates from a woman in her fifties or sixties with Graves' hyperthyroidism. The specimen sequenced was blood. The CDR3, as DNA: TGTGCCAGCAGCCGGAGAACAGGGTCCCAAGAGACCCAGTACTTC. It yields the protein CASSRRTGSQETQYF.